This entry lists 14 T cell receptor beta chains sequenced from one sample in a study of blood T cell repertoires in COVID-19. Profiling relied on immunoSEQ multiplex PCR, and the TCRdb table lists in-frame clones only, not all of them. The sample contains approximately 300,000 clones, around 90% of which appear only once. The sequenced sample consisted of peripheral blood. All receptors derive from a woman between 25 and 40 years old with COVID-19, enrolled during active disease.

V gene TRBV9 combines with J gene TRBJ1-3; D not certain. The CDR3 length is 15 residues. Trimming removed 0 bases from V and 8 bases from J, with 15 bases in between. The germline V gene encodes CDR1 SGDLS and CDR2 YYNGEE. CDR3: CASSVDGPPRDTIYF. Here the CDR3 DNA reads TGTGCCAGCAGCGTAGACGGACCCCCGAGGGACACCATATATTTT.

This clone has a single count. One junction end does not reproduce the germline sequence, and a read error may be involved. The V gene is TRBV10-1, the J gene TRBJ1-1, with D possibly being TRBD1 (6 bases). This CDR3 region has 15 residues. Germline V gene data show CDR1 as WNHNN and CDR2 as SYGVQD (reference sequence). The CDR3 here is CASSESGQGNTEAFF. In nucleotides, the CDR3 is TGCGCCAGCAGTGAGTCGGGTCAGGGGAACACTGAGGCTTTCTTT.

In its sample, this clone was seen once. The gene calls are TRBV5-4 and TRBJ1-1, with 7 bases that match TRBD1. The CDR3 is made up of 14 amino acids. CDR1 and CDR2 (germline): SGHNT, YYREEE (reference sequence). The junction had 6 bases not matched to a gene; V was cut back by 0 bases and J by 7 bases. The CDR3: CASSLEAGGNEAFF. CDR3 in DNA: TGTGCCAGCAGCTTGGAGGCAGGGGGTAATGAAGCTTTCTTT.

The chain couples TRBV9 to TRBJ2-2; 7 positions agree with TRBD2. Per the germline V gene, CDR1 is SGDLS and CDR2 is YYNGEE. Unmatched junction bases numbered 5, after V lost 2 bases and J lost 7 bases. This CDR3 spans 14 amino acids. The CDR3 DNA follows: TGTGCCAGCAGCGTTTTAAGCGGGATCGGGGAGCTGTTTTTT. This codes for CASSVLSGIGELFF. The entire variable domain, with the rest obtained from reference TRBV9 and TRBJ2-2, is as follows: DSGVTQTPKHLITATGQRVTLRCSPRSGDLSVYWYQQSLDQGLQFLIQYYNGEERAKGNILERFSAQQFPDLHSELNLSSLELGDSALYFCASSVLSGIGELFFGEGSRLTVL.

The chain combines TRBV30 with TRBJ2-1; 9 bases align to TRBD2. The CDR3 loop spans 12 amino acids. The germline V gene has CDR1 GTSNPN and CDR2 SVGIG (reference sequence). V was pared by 7 bases and J by 6 bases, with 4 bases of the junction left unmatched. CDR3 residues: CALAGVTNEQFF. The CDR3, as DNA: TGTGCCTTAGCGGGAGTAACCAATGAGCAGTTCTTC.

This sequence joins TRBV25-1 and TRBJ2-5; 7 nucleotides match TRBD1. The J segment lost 9 bases and the V segment lost 9 bases, leaving 10 bases of the junction unmatched. The V gene's germline CDR1 is MGHDK and CDR2 SYGVNS. There are 12 residues in the CDR3. Here the CDR3 DNA reads TGTGCCAGTCACTCCCACAGGGGTCCCCAGTACTTC. Translation: CASHSHRGPQYF. Variable domain in full (rest from reference TRBV25-1 and TRBJ2-5): EADIYQTPRYLVIGTGKKITLECSQTMGHDKMYWYQQDPGMELHLIHYSYGVNSTEKGDLSSESTVSRIRTEHFPLTLESARPSHTSQYLCASHSHRGPQYFGPGTRLLVL.

The genes are TRBV6-2 or TRBV6-3 and TRBJ2-1, with 10 positions matching TRBD1. CDR3 length equals 15 residues. From germline, CDR1 is MNHEY and CDR2 SVGEGT. With V trimmed by 4 bases and J by 8 bases, 8 bases remained unmatched. CDR3 nucleotide sequence: TGTGCCAGCAGTTCTCCGGGACAGGGGTTCGATGAGCAGTTCTTC. Translation gives CASSSPGQGFDEQFF.

V gene TRBV11-2 combines with J gene TRBJ2-7; D call uncertain. CDR1 SGHAT and CDR2 FQNNGV come from the germline V gene. V gave up 5 bases and J gave up 6 bases, with 11 bases separating them. CDR3 size: 12 residues. CDR3 region: CASSLGSSEQYF. DNA for the CDR3: TGTGCCAGCAGCCTCGGGTCGAGCGAGCAGTACTTC.

This sequence joins TRBV28 and TRBJ2-1, with a possible D match to TRBD2 (6 bases). The germline V gene has CDR1 MDHEN and CDR2 SYDVKM. V shed 5 bases and J shed 7 bases, with 15 bases lying between them. The CDR3 totals 14 residues. CDR3 in amino acids: CASSPRPGGNEQFF. In DNA, the CDR3 is TGTGCCAGCAGTCCTCGACCCGGGGGAAATGAGCAGTTCTTC.

The chain is built from TRBV9 and TRBJ1-6; 10 bases are shared with TRBD1. This CDR3 has 16 amino acids. Germline CDR1 and CDR2: SGDLS and YYNGEE. V gave up 0 bases and J gave up 10 bases; unmatched junction bases: 7. The CDR3 sequence is CASSVAPGQGTSPLHF. The CDR3 DNA reads as TGTGCCAGCAGCGTAGCCCCGGGACAGGGGACGTCACCCCTCCACTTT. Combining the CDR3 with reference TRBV9 and TRBJ1-6 gives the whole variable domain DSGVTQTPKHLITATGQRVTLRCSPRSGDLSVYWYQQSLDQGLQFLIQYYNGEERAKGNILERFSAQQFPDLHSELNLSSLELGDSALYFCASSVAPGQGTSPLHFGNGTRLTVT.

The chain recombines TRBV19 with TRBJ1-2; tentative D call: TRBD1 (6 bases). The CDR3 totals 14 residues. Trimming stripped 4 bases from V and 4 bases from J, with 13 bases between. Germline V gives CDR1 LNHDA, CDR2 SQIVND (reference sequence). The CDR3 sequence is CASSTLQGGYGYTF. The CDR3 DNA is TGTGCCAGTAGTACTCTACAGGGCGGCTATGGCTACACCTTC.

There are a few counts of this clone. The chain employs TRBV6-4 and TRBJ2-3, with TRBD2 matching over 9 bases. J gave up 3 bases and V 5 bases, and 3 bases lay outside the gene matches. Germline CDR1 MRHNA, CDR2 SNTAGT. The length of the CDR3 is 14 residues. The CDR3 here is CASSLAGDTDTQYF. The CDR3, as DNA: TGTGCCAGCAGTTTAGCGGGAGATACAGATACGCAGTATTTT.

V gene TRBV19 combines with J gene TRBJ1-2; no reliable D call. Germline V gene data show CDR1 as LNHDA and CDR2 as SQIVND (reference sequence). This CDR3 is built from 13 residues. V was pared by 1 base and J by 9 bases, with 12 bases between. CDR3 region: CASSIGRSPSYTF. DNA of the CDR3: TGTGCCAGTAGTATAGGACGGAGTCCCAGCTACACCTTC.

The V and J genes are TRBV12-5 and TRBJ2-1, with TRBD2 identical over 8 bases. The germline CDR1 and CDR2 sequences are LGHNT and FRNRAP. This CDR3 region has 13 residues. V was pared by 9 bases and J by 4 bases, with 5 bases of the junction left unmatched. The CDR3: CASRGGLYNEQFF. CDR3 DNA: TGTGCTAGCCGGGGGGGGTTATACAATGAGCAGTTCTTC.